The entry below gives a single T cell receptor beta chain sequence along with its context. Its antigen is not identified. The V and J ends lost 4 bases and 4 bases respectively, with 15 bases between them. The CDR3 loop spans 15 amino acids. Germline CDR1 reads MNHEY; CDR2 reads SMNVEV (reference sequence). Amplification used 60 Vbeta primers and 13 Jbeta primers. The repertoire was sequenced with immunoSEQ multiplex PCR; TCRdb's copy has only in-frame clones and lacks some. The sample yields about 120,000 clones, 80% seen once. This record comes from a study of cytomegalovirus exposure and HLA in healthy donors. Study in general: Falling in the Caucasian-associated ancestry cluster were 80% to 85% of under 500 genotyped donors. Study-wide results and limits: Specific recognition of CMV antigens was confirmed in vitro for a few chains (all CMV-associated). Within the data, a cluster of highly shared sequence variants was likely a sequencing artifact.

The donors were healthy bone marrow donors. V and J are TRBV27 and TRBJ2-3; D is ambiguous. This receptor was obtained from a man aged 45 to 65 in good health and CMV-seronegative. Sequencing was carried out using PBMCs. For the CDR3, the DNA is TGTGCCAGCAGTTCCCTTCTTCACGGTTCAGATACGCAGTATTTT. Protein product: CASSSLLHGSDTQYF.